The present T cell receptor (beta chain) was sequenced within a study of blood T cell repertoires in COVID-19. The length of the CDR3 is 14 residues. The V gene lost 5 bases and the J gene lost 2 bases, with 9 bases spanning the gap. From germline, CDR1 is MNHEY and CDR2 SMNVEV (reference sequence). Profiling relied on immunoSEQ multiplex PCR, and the TCRdb table lists in-frame clones only, not all of them. The profile shows 120,000 to 150,000 clones, around 80% of them singletons. The V gene is TRBV27, the J gene TRBJ1-4; possibly TRBD1 for D (5 bases). Sequences were obtained from peripheral blood. The clonotype comes from a human donor in a cohort sampled during active COVID-19. The CDR3 DNA sequence: TGTGCCAGCAGTCTGACAGAGACTAATGAAAAACTGTTTTTT. Protein sequence: CASSLTETNEKLFF.